The 3 T cell receptor beta chains below were found in one sample sequenced in a study of shared clonotypes between healthy human individuals. Clones were sequenced by immunoSEQ multiplex PCR, and TCRdb holds only the in-frame ones, with some missing. This sample has 850,000 to 1,200,000 clones, with about 75% found just once. The sample was memory CD4+ T cells sorted from blood. Regarding subset: CD45RA-negative fraction. The receptor set was obtained from a man aged 18 to 29 in good health.

The V call is TRBV27, the J call TRBJ1-6; D not resolved. The length of the CDR3 is 13 residues. V lost 2 bases, J lost 7 bases, and 6 bases lay in between. From germline, CDR1 is MNHEY and CDR2 SMNVEV (reference sequence). The chain's CDR3 is CASSLGPNSPLHF. Here the CDR3 DNA reads TGTGCCAGCAGTTTAGGCCCGAATTCACCCCTCCACTTT.

This clone was detected once. The genes are TRBV6-1 and TRBJ1-1; 10 bases align to TRBD1. The V segment lost 11 bases and the J segment 4 bases; nucleotides outside the gene matches: 13. Germline V gene lookup returns CDR1 MNHNS and CDR2 SASEGT. This CDR3 has 15 amino acids. The DNA of the CDR3 is TGTGCCGGCCGGGACAGGGGAACGTTGGGCACTGAAGCTTTCTTT. It yields the protein CAGRDRGTLGTEAFF.

In its sample, this clone was seen once. The chain combines TRBV30 with TRBJ2-7; TRBD1 aligns across 9 bases. CDR1 is GTSNPN and CDR2 is SVGIG in the germline V gene (reference sequence). Germline trimming cut 1 base from V and 5 bases from J; bases unmatched to any gene: 6. The CDR3 runs 14 residues. This CDR3 reads CAWSAGTGHHEQYF. The CDR3 region has the DNA TGTGCCTGGAGTGCCGGGACAGGGCACCACGAGCAGTACTTC.